A selection of T cell receptor beta chains follows, all from one sample in a study of blood T cell repertoires in COVID-19. The protocol was immunoSEQ multiplex PCR, while the TCRdb copy is restricted to in-frame clones and leaves out a portion. In the table there are about 100,000 clones, under 85% of which are singletons. Sequenced material: peripheral blood. These receptors came from a woman in her 70s with acute or convalescent COVID-19. Each CDR3 is given with its conserved first and last residue. A D gene is named only where the DNA matches it firmly. Expanded clones get a size class; other rows say once, few or many, or leave the size out.

d_call	clone_size	v_call	j_call	cdr3_nt	cdr3_aa
TRBD1	NA	TRBV2	TRBJ1-4	TGTGCCAGCAGTCCGGGACAGCCTAATGAAAAACTGTTTTTT	CASSPGQPNEKLFF
TRBD1	NA	TRBV6-5	TRBJ1-1	TGTGCCAGCAGTTACTCGGAACAGGGGGGCGCTTTCTTT	CASSYSEQGGAFF
NA	NA	TRBV6-5	TRBJ1-5	TGTGCCAGCAGTTCCGGGACTGGGAATCAGCCCCAGCATTTT	CASSSGTGNQPQHF
NA	once	TRBV7-9	TRBJ2-3	TGTGCCAGCAGCTTATCCCTGAGTAGAAATACGCAGTATTTT	CASSLSLSRNTQYF
NA	NA	TRBV5-3	TRBJ2-1	TGTGCCAGAAGCTTGGCGCCCCGGGACTCCGAGGGGGAGCAGTTCTTC	CARSLAPRDSEGEQFF
TRBD2	NA	TRBV19	TRBJ2-3	TGTGCCAGTAGTACTCCGACTAGCGGGAGAACAGATACGCAGTATTTT	CASSTPTSGRTDTQYF
NA	NA	TRBV5-1	TRBJ2-7	TGCGCCAGCAGTCGGGACTCGACCTCCTACGAGCAGTACTTC	CASSRDSTSYEQYF
TRBD1	few	TRBV30	TRBJ1-3	TGTGCCTGGAATACAGGGGGGACCACCATATATTTT	CAWNTGGTTIYF
TRBD1	NA	TRBV19	TRBJ1-2	TGTGCCAGTAGTACCCGGGACAGGGCCAACGGCTACACCTTC	CASSTRDRANGYTF
NA	NA	TRBV5-1	TRBJ2-2	TGCGCCAGTCAGACGGACACCTGGAACACCGGGGAGCTGTTTTTT	CASQTDTWNTGELFF
NA	NA	TRBV12-3/TRBV12-4	TRBJ1-2	TGTGCCAGCAGTTTACAGGCTAACTATGGCTACACCTTC	CASSLQANYGYTF
TRBD1	NA	TRBV29-1	TRBJ2-5	TGCAGCGTGGACAGGGGGTACCAAGAGACCCAGTACTTC	CSVDRGYQETQYF
TRBD2	NA	TRBV10-3	TRBJ2-1	TGTGCCATCAGTGAAGGGCGGGGGGGCTCCTACAATGAGCAGTTCTTC	CAISEGRGGSYNEQFF
NA	NA	TRBV3-1/TRBV3-2	TRBJ1-5	TGTGCCAGCAGCCAGCAAATGGGACTTACACATTTT	CASSQQMGLTHF
TRBD2	NA	TRBV7-3	TRBJ2-2	TGTGCCAGCAGCCCAGCGGGAGGTGGCACCGGGGAGCTGTTTTTT	CASSPAGGGTGELFF
TRBD2	NA	TRBV5-1	TRBJ2-2	TGCGCCAGCAGCTTGGTTAGCGGGGGGTCCAACACCGGGGAGCTGTTTTTT	CASSLVSGGSNTGELFF
NA	NA	TRBV27	TRBJ1-5	TGTGCCAGCACCCCTCGCGGGGATTCATTTCAGCCCCAGCATTTT	CASTPRGDSFQPQHF
NA	NA	TRBV7-2	TRBJ1-5	TGTGCCAGCAGCTTAGTTGGCAATAGCAATCAGCCCCAGCATTTT	CASSLVGNSNQPQHF
TRBD1	NA	TRBV5-8	TRBJ1-6	TGTGCCAGCAGCGCGGGGACAGGGGTTAGTAGCGTTTCACCCCTCCACTTT	CASSAGTGVSSVSPLHF
TRBD2	NA	TRBV11-3	TRBJ2-3	TGTGCCAGCAGCCCCGGACTAGCGGGGGGGCCAAGGTATTTT	CASSPGLAGGPRYF
TRBD2	NA	TRBV7-3	TRBJ2-3	TGTGCCAGCAGCCCCCAGGCGGGGGGAACAGATACGCAGTATTTT	CASSPQAGGTDTQYF
TRBD1	once	TRBV9	TRBJ1-1	TGTGCCAGCAGCGTATGGCCACAGGGGGCTCTAGGGGACACTGAAGCTTTCTTT	CASSVWPQGALGDTEAFF
TRBD2	once	TRBV5-5	TRBJ2-3	TGTGCCAGCAGCTTGGCGGGAGGGTTCTCTCGCCCTAGCACAGATACGCAGTATTTT	CASSLAGGFSRPSTDTQYF
NA	NA	TRBV6-5	TRBJ2-7	TGTGCCACCGGTGGAGGGAGGCAATACGAGCAGTACTTC	CATGGGRQYEQYF